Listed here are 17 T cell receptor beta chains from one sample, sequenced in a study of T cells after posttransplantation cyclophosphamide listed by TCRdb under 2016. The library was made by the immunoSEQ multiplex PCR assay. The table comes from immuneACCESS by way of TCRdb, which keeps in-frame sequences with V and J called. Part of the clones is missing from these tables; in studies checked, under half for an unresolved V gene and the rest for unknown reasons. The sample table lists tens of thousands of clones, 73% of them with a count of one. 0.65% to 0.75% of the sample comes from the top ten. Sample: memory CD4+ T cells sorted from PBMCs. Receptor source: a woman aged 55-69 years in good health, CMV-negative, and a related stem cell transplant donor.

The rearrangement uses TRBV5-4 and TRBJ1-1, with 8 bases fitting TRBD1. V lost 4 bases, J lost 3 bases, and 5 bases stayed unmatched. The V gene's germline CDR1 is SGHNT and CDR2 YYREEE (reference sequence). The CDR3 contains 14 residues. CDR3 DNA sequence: TGTGCCAGCAGCCTGGGACAGGCCTACACTGAAGCTTTCTTT. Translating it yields CASSLGQAYTEAFF.

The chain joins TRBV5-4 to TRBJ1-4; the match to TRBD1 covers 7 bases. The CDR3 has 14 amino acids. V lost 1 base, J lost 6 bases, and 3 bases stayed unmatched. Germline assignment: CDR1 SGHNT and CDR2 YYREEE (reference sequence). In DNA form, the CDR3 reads TGTGCCAGCAGCTTGTTCCAGGGGGATGAAAAACTGTTTTTT. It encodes CASSLFQGDEKLFF.

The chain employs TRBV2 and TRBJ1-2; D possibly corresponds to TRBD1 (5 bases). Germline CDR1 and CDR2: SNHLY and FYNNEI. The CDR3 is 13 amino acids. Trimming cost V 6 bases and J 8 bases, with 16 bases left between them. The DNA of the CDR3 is TGTGCCAGCAGGGGGCCGATCCCTCAGGGCTACACCTTC. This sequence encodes CASRGPIPQGYTF.

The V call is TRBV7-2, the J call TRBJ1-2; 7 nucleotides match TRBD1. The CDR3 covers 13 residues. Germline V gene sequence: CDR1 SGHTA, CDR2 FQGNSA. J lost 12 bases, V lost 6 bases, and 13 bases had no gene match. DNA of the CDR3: TGTGCCAGCAGACGAGAATCGACAGGGTTCCACACCTTC. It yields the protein CASRRESTGFHTF.

CDR3 sequence: CASSQDYEGLMSGYTF. The CDR3 DNA follows: TGCGCCAGCAGCCAAGATTATGAGGGTCTTATGAGTGGCTACACCTTC. The chain recombines TRBV4-3 with TRBJ1-2, with unresolved D. Trimming removed 0 bases at V and 7 bases at J, with 18 bases between. The CDR3 has 16 amino acids. Germline V gives CDR1 LGHNA, CDR2 YSLEER.

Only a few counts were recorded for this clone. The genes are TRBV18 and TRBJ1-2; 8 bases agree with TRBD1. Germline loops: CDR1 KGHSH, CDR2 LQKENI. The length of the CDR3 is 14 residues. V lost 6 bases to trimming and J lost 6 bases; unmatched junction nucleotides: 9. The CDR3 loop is CASSLGQGTDGYTF. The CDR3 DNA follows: TGTGCCAGCTCCCTTGGACAGGGAACGGATGGCTACACCTTC.

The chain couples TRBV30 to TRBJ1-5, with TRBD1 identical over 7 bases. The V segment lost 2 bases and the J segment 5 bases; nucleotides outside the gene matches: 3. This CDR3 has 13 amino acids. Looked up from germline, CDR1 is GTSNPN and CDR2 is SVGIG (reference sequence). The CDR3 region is CAWSRDSYQPQHF. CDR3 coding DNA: TGTGCCTGGAGTCGGGACAGCTATCAGCCCCAGCATTTT.

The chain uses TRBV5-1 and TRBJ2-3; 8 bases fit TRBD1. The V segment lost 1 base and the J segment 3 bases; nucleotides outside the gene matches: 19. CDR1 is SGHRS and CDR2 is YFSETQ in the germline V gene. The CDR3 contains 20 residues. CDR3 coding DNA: TGCGCCAGCAGCTTGAAGCCTATGTACCGGACAGGGTTAGGTACAGATACGCAGTATTTT. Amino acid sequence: CASSLKPMYRTGLGTDTQYF.

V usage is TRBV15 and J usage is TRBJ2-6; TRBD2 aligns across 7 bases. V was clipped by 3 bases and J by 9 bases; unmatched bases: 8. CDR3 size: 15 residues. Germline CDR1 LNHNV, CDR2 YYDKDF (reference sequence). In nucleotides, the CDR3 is TGTGCCACCAGCAGTATTATAGGGGAGGGCAACGTCCTGACTTTC. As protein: CATSSIIGEGNVLTF.

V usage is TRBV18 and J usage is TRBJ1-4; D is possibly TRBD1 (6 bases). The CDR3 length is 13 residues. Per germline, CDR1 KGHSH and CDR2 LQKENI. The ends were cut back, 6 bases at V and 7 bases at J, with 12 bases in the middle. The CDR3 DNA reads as TGTGCCAGCTCCAGGGGATTGTTTGAAAAACTGTTTTTT. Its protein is CASSRGLFEKLFF.

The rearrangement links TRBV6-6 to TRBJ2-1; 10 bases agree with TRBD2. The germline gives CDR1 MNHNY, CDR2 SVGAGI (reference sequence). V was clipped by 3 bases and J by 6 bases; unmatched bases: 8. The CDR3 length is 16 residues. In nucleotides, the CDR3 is TGTGCCAGCAGTTATCCCATTAGCGGGAGGCCCAATGAGCAGTTCTTC. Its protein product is CASSYPISGRPNEQFF.

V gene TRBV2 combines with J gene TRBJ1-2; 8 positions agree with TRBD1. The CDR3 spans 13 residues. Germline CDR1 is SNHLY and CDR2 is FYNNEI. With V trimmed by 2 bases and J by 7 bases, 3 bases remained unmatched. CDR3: CASSEQGAGGYTF. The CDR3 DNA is TGTGCCAGCAGTGAACAGGGGGCAGGTGGCTACACCTTC.

The CDR3 sequence is CASSLRQGDTEAFF. The CDR3 region has the DNA TGTGCCAGCAGCTTAAGGCAGGGTGACACTGAAGCTTTCTTT. V usage is TRBV7-9 and J usage is TRBJ1-1, with D maybe TRBD1 (5 bases). CDR1 and CDR2 from the germline V gene are SEHNR and FQNEAQ (reference sequence). V was clipped by 2 bases and J by 3 bases, with 10 bases between them. The CDR3 is 14 residues long.

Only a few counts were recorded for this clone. This chain's CDR3 is CAIRRTGTGDGYTF. In DNA, the CDR3 is TGTGCCATCAGGAGAACCGGGACAGGGGACGGCTACACCTTC. The rearrangement joins TRBV10-3 to TRBJ1-2; 10 bases line up with TRBD1. Germline loops: CDR1 ENHRY, CDR2 SYGVKD. The CDR3 length is 14 residues. Losses at the gene ends were 6 bases for V and 8 bases for J; bases not matched to a gene: 9.

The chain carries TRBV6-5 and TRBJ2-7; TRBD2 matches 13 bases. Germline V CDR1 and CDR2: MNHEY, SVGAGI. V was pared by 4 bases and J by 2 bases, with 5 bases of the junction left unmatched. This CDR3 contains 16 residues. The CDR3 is CASSSRTSGRAYEQYF. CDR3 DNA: TGTGCCAGCAGTTCTCGGACTAGCGGGAGAGCCTACGAGCAGTACTTC.

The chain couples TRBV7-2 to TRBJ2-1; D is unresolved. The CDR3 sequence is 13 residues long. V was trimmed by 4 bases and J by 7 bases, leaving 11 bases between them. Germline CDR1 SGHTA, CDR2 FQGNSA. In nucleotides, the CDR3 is TGTGCCAGCAGCTCTGGTTCCGGGAATGAGCAGTTCTTC. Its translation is CASSSGSGNEQFF.

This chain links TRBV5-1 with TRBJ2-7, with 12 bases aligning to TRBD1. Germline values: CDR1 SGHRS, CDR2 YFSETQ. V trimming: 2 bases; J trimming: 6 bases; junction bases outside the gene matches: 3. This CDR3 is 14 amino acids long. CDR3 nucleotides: TGCGCCAGCAGCTTAGGGACAGGGGGCTCCGAGCAGTACTTC. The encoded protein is CASSLGTGGSEQYF.